The TCR beta chain described here comes from a study of shared clonotypes between healthy human individuals. CDR1 is SQVTM, CDR2 ANQGSEA, per germline. With V trimmed by 6 bases and J by 3 bases, 8 bases remained unmatched. CDR3 length: 14 amino acids. Some clones are missing from TCRdb's copy, which holds only in-frame ones; the method was immunoSEQ multiplex PCR. The sample has just over 2,000,000 clones; 95% are singletons. The sequenced sample consisted of naive CD4+ T cells sorted from blood. The subset is: CD45RA+ positively selected. This chain links TRBV29-1 with TRBJ2-7, with TRBD1 identical over 10 bases. The origin of this receptor is a man aged 18 to 29 in good health. CDR3 nucleotide sequence: TGCAGCGTGGCTTGGGACAGGGGTTTCTACGAGCAGTACTTC. Protein: CSVAWDRGFYEQYF.